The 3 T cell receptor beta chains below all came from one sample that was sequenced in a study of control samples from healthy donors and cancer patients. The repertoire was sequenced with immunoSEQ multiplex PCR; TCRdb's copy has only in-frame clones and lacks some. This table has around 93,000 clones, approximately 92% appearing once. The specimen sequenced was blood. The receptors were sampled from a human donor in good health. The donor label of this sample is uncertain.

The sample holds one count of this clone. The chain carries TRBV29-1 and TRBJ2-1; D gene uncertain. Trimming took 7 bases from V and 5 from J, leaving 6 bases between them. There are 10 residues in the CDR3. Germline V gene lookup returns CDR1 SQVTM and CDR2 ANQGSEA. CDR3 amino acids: CSAAHNEQFF. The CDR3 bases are TGCAGCGCTGCACACAATGAGCAGTTCTTC.

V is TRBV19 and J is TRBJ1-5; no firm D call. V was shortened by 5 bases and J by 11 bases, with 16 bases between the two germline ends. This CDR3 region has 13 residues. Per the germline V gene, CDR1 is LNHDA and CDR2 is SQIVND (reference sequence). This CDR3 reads CASSLLAGGAQHF. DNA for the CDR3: TGTGCCAGTAGTTTGTTGGCCGGCGGGGCCCAGCATTTT.

DNA for the CDR3: TGTGCCAGCTCAGTCGACAAGAATTATGGCTACACCTTC. Translating gives CASSVDKNYGYTF. This sequence joins TRBV18 and TRBJ1-2; D is undetermined. Germline V gene lookup returns CDR1 KGHSH and CDR2 LQKENI. The CDR3 is 13 amino acids. The V end was cut by 5 bases, the J end by 5 bases, with 12 bases between.